The sequence of this TCR beta chain was determined in a study of blood T cell repertoires in COVID-19. The junction had 8 bases not matched to a gene; V was cut back by 2 bases and J by 6 bases. Per germline, CDR1 MNHEY and CDR2 SVGAGI. This CDR3 spans 16 amino acids. The protocol was immunoSEQ multiplex PCR, while the TCRdb copy is restricted to in-frame clones and leaves out a portion. The data contain 70,000 to 95,000 clones, 70% to 85% of them singletons. The receptor was isolated from a woman aged 45 to 65 with acute or convalescent COVID-19. The specimen was peripheral blood. The chain joins TRBV6-5 to TRBJ2-1, with 9 positions matching TRBD2. The CDR3 is CASSYPRREGLNEQFF. The CDR3, as DNA: TGTGCCAGCAGTTACCCCCGGCGGGAGGGCCTCAATGAGCAGTTCTTC.